This TCR beta chain was identified in a study of blood T cell repertoires in COVID-19. Libraries were prepared by immunoSEQ multiplex PCR; TCRdb keeps only in-frame clonotypes and omits some of them. The table shows more than 150,000 clones, with roughly 76% occurring only once. During active infection, Seattle patients enrolled and were then monitored through disease. This clonotype originated in a woman older than 75 with COVID-19, enrolled during active disease. The sequenced material came from peripheral blood.

CDR3 sequence (DNA): TGTGCCAGCAGTTTACCCGGGGGTTACGCAAATCAGCCCCAGCATTTT. Translating it yields CASSLPGGYANQPQHF. The chain links TRBV28 to TRBJ1-5; tentative D call: TRBD1 (5 bases). The V and J ends lost 2 bases and 4 bases respectively, with 15 bases between them. Germline V gives CDR1 MDHEN, CDR2 SYDVKM. The CDR3 contains 16 residues. The full variable domain, in which reference TRBV28 and TRBJ1-5 provide the parts outside the CDR3, is DVKVTQSSRYLVKRTGEKVFLECVQDMDHENMFWYRQDPGLGLRLIYFSYDVKMKEKGDIPEGYSVSREKKERFSLILESASTNQTSMYLCASSLPGGYANQPQHFGDGTRLSIL.